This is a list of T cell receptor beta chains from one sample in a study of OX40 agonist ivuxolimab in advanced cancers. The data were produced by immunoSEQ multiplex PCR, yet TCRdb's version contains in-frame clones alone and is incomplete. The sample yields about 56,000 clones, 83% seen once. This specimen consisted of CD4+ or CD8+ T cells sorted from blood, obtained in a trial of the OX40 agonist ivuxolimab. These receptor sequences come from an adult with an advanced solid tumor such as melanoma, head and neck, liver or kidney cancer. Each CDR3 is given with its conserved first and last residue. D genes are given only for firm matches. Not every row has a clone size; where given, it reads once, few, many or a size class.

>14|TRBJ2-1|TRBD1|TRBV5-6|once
TGTGCCAGCAGCCCAGACAGGGGCTACAATGAGCAGTTCTTC
CASSPDRGYNEQFF
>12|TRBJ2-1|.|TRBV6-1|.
TGTGCCAGCAGTGTCTTTGACGGTGAGCAGTTCTTC
CASSVFDGEQFF
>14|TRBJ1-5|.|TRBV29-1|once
TGCAGCGTTAGGGACACGGGCGTTAATCAGCCCCAGCATTTT
CSVRDTGVNQPQHF
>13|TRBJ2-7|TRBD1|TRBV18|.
TGTGCCAGCTCACGGACAGGGTCCTACGAGCAGTACTTC
CASSRTGSYEQYF
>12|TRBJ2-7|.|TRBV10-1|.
TGCGCCAGCAGTGCTTCAGGCCCGGGGCAGTACTTC
CASSASGPGQYF
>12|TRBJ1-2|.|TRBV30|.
TGTGCCTGGGAGGCAGGGCCCTATGGCTACACCTTC
CAWEAGPYGYTF
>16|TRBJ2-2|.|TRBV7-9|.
TGTGCCAGCAGCTCGTATCGTGGGACTTCCACCGGGGAGCTGTTTTTT
CASSSYRGTSTGELFF
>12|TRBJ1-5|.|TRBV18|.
TGTGCCAGCTCCCAACCGGATCAGCCCCAGCATTTT
CASSQPDQPQHF
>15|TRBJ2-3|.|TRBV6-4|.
TGTGCCAGCAGTGACTCTGGTAGAGAGACAGATACGCAGTATTTT
CASSDSGRETDTQYF
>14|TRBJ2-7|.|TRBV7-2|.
TGTGCCAGCAGCTTAGCAAGCCTTCCCTACGAGCAGTACTTC
CASSLASLPYEQYF
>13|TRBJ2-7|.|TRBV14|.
TGTGCCAGCAGCCAAGATTTGGTATACGAGCAGTACTTC
CASSQDLVYEQYF
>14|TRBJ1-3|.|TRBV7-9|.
TGTGCCAGCAGCTTGCCCCGGGGAGGAAACACCATATATTTT
CASSLPRGGNTIYF
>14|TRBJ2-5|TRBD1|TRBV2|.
TGTGCCAGCAGTGAACAGGGGGCCGGAGAGACCCAGTACTTC
CASSEQGAGETQYF
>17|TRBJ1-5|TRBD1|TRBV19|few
TGTGCCAGTAGTATCCCGACAGGGGAACTCAGCAATCAGCCCCAGCATTTT
CASSIPTGELSNQPQHF
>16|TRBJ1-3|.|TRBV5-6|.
TGTGCCAGCAGCTCCCCCTCGGGGAATTATGGAAACACCATATATTTT
CASSSPSGNYGNTIYF
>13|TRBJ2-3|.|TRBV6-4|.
TGTGCCAGCAGTCCGGACAGTCCCGATACGCAGTATTTT
CASSPDSPDTQYF
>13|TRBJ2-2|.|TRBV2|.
TGTGCCGACCGACAGACAGTCACCGGGGAGCTGTTTTTT
CADRQTVTGELFF
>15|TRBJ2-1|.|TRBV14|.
TGTGCCAGCAGCCTCAGATCTGGCTCCTACAATGAGCAGTTCTTC
CASSLRSGSYNEQFF
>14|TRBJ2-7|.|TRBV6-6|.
TGTGCCAGCAGTTATGTAGCCGACTCCTACGAGCAGTACTTC
CASSYVADSYEQYF
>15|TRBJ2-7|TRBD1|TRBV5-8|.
TGTGCCAGCAGCTTAACTGGGACAGGGTCCTACGAGCAGTACTTC
CASSLTGTGSYEQYF
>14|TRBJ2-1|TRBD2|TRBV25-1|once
TGTGCCAGCAGCACTAGCGGGAGCTACAATGAGCAGTTCTTC
CASSTSGSYNEQFF
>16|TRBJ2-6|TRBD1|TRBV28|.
TGTGCCAGCAGGACAGGGGGCATCTCTGGGGCCAACGTCCTGACTTTC
CASRTGGISGANVLTF
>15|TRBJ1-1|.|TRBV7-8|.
TGTGCCAGCAGCTTAGAGGGATTCCGGAACACTGAAGCTTTCTTT
CASSLEGFRNTEAFF
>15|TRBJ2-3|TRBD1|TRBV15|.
TGTGCCACCAGCAGGACTACAGGGGGTGAAAATACGCAGTATTTT
CATSRTTGGENTQYF
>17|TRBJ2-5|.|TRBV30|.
TGTGCCTGGAGTGTACTTCAGAGGGGGGGTGGGCAAGAGACCCAGTACTTC
CAWSVLQRGGGQETQYF
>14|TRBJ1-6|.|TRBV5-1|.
TGCGCCAGCAGCACCGGGAGGGTAGAGTCACCCCTCCACTTT
CASSTGRVESPLHF
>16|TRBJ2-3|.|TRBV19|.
TGTGCCAGTAGTATTACCGGGAGAGCCAGCACAGATACGCAGTATTTT
CASSITGRASTDTQYF
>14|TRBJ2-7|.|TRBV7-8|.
TGTGCCAGCAGCTTAGTAGTAAGCTCCTACGAGCAGTACTTC
CASSLVVSSYEQYF
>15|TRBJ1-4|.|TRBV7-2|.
TGTGCCAGCAGCTATGGGCAATCAACTAATGAAAAACTGTTTTTT
CASSYGQSTNEKLFF
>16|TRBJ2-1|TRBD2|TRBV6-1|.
TGTGCCAGCAGTGTCCAGGAGTTAGCGGGGGGCAATGAGCAGTTCTTC
CASSVQELAGGNEQFF
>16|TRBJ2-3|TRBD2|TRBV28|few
TGTGCCAGCAGCCTAGAGGGCGGGAGTTATAGAAATACGCAGTATTTT
CASSLEGGSYRNTQYF
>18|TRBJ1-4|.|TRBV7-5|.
TGTGCCAGAAGTGACCTCACGAGTCTCCTAGTCGACAATGAAAAACTGTTTTTT
CARSDLTSLLVDNEKLFF
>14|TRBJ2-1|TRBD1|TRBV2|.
TGTGCCAGCAGTGTTTTGAGGGACAGTAATGAGCAGTTCTTC
CASSVLRDSNEQFF
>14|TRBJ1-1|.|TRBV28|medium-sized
TGTGCCAGCAGTTTAACCGACGGTCGGCACGAAGCTTTCTTT
CASSLTDGRHEAFF
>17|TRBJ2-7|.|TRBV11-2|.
TGTGCCAGCAGCTTAGAGTTAGCAGGATCTACCTCCTACGAGCAGTACTTC
CASSLELAGSTSYEQYF
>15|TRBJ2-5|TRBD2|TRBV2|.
TGTGCCAGCAGTGGGGCTAGCGGAGGGGCAGAGACCCAGTACTTC
CASSGASGGAETQYF
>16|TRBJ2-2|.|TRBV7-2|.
TGTGCCAGCAGCTCTGTTGGGGACATTCTCACCGGGGAGCTGTTTTTT
CASSSVGDILTGELFF
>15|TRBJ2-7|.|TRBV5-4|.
TGTGCCAGCAGCCCTTCTTCTAGCGACACCTACGAGCAGTACTTC
CASSPSSSDTYEQYF
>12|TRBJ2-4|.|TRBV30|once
TGTGCCTGGAGTGTACGACAGTCGAATCCGTACTTC
CAWSVRQSNPYF